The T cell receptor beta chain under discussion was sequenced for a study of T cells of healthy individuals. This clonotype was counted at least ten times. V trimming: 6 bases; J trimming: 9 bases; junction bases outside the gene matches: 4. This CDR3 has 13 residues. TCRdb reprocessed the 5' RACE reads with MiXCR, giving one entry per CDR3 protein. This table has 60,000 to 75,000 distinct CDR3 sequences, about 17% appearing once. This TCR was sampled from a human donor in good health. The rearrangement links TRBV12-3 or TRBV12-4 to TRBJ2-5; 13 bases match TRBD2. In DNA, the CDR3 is TGTGCCAGCAGCGCCGGGACTAGCGGGGCCCAGTACTTC. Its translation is CASSAGTSGAQYF.